Listed below are T cell receptor beta chains from one sample, sequenced in a study of T cell responses to AZD1222 COVID-19 vaccine. Sequencing used immunoSEQ multiplex PCR; TCRdb keeps in-frame clones, though not all of them. The table lists 150,000 or so clones, about 90% of them singletons. The material was peripheral blood, obtained 28 days after the second AZD1222 dose. These receptors originate from an adult who received the AZD1222 COVID-19 vaccine. Both conserved end residues are part of each CDR3. D genes are given only for firm matches. A row's size may be missing; if present it is once, few, many or a size class.

J | size | D | V | DNA | CDR3
TRBJ2-7 | . | . | TRBV4-3 | TGCGCCAGCAGCCCGGAGACGAGCGGGCCCAGCTCCTACGAGCAGTACTTC | CASSPETSGPSSYEQYF
TRBJ1-1 | . | . | TRBV5-1 | TGCGCCAGCAGCTTCCGGGGCCCCCCGGAGACTGAAGCTTTCTTT | CASSFRGPPETEAFF
TRBJ1-5 | . | . | TRBV4-1 | TGCGCCAGCAGGGCGCGATTCGGGTTTAGCAATCAGCCCCAGCATTTT | CASRARFGFSNQPQHF
TRBJ2-7 | . | . | TRBV6-2/TRBV6-3 | TGTGCCAGCAGCCCCTCTCAGGGGCCGACCTACGAGCAGTACTTC | CASSPSQGPTYEQYF
TRBJ1-1 | . | . | TRBV28 | TGTGCCAGCACCCCAGGCCACAACACTGAAGCTTTCTTT | CASTPGHNTEAFF
TRBJ1-2 | . | . | TRBV12-3/TRBV12-4 | TGTGCCAGCAGTCCTGGCAGGGGCTATGGCTACACCTTC | CASSPGRGYGYTF
TRBJ2-7 | . | TRBD2 | TRBV7-9 | TGTGCCAGCAGCGAGGGACTAGCGGGAGGCCCATACTACGAGCAGTACTTC | CASSEGLAGGPYYEQYF
TRBJ2-1 | . | TRBD2 | TRBV11-3 | TGTGCCAGCAGCTCCCGGACTAGCGGGAGTGTACAGTTCTTC | CASSSRTSGSVQFF
TRBJ2-6 | . | . | TRBV25-1 | TGTGCCAGCCGAGGCCCCAGCGGCTCTGGGGCCAACGTCCTGACTTTC | CASRGPSGSGANVLTF
TRBJ1-2 | . | . | TRBV28 | TGTGCCGGCCAGACAGAATACTATGGCTACACCTTC | CAGQTEYYGYTF
TRBJ2-2 | . | . | TRBV5-4 | TGTGCCAGCAGCTTGGACTGGGGGACGAACACCGGGGAGCTGTTTTTT | CASSLDWGTNTGELFF
TRBJ2-5 | . | . | TRBV7-9 | TGTGCCAGCAGCTCCACCGACCGGGACACACAAGAGACCCAGTACTTC | CASSSTDRDTQETQYF
TRBJ1-1 | . | . | TRBV2 | TGTGCCAGCAGTGATCTGGAGAACACTGAAGCTTTCTTT | CASSDLENTEAFF
TRBJ1-1 | . | TRBD1 | TRBV19 | TGTGCCAGTAGCCGACGACAGGGACCTGGGTCGGTGAACACTGAAGCTTTCTTT | CASSRRQGPGSVNTEAFF
TRBJ2-1 | . | . | TRBV11-1 | TGTGCCAGCAGCCTCGAGCGAACCAATGAGCAGTTCTTC | CASSLERTNEQFF
TRBJ1-1 | . | TRBD1 | TRBV7-2 | TGTGCCAGCAGCTTGACAGGGGGCGCCCTTGAAGCTTTCTTT | CASSLTGGALEAFF
TRBJ1-2 | . | . | TRBV7-9 | TGTGCCAGCAGCCCACGTGGAGGGCCCTATGGCTACACCTTC | CASSPRGGPYGYTF
TRBJ1-1 | . | . | TRBV24-1 | TGTGCCACCAGTGAAGACGGGGGCGCGGCGACTGAAGCTTTCTTT | CATSEDGGAATEAFF
TRBJ1-6 | few | . | TRBV29-1 | TGCAGCGCCCGCATGGGGGCGAATTCACCCCTCCACTTT | CSARMGANSPLHF
TRBJ2-1 | . | TRBD2 | TRBV19 | TGTGCCAGTAGGGGGCTAGCGGGAGAGTTGTTCTTC | CASRGLAGELFF
TRBJ1-2 | once | . | TRBV29-1 | TGCAGCGTGCGGTCCGTCTATGGCTACACCTTC | CSVRSVYGYTF
TRBJ2-1 | . | TRBD2 | TRBV6-5 | TGTGCCAGCAGTTCCAGATTAGCGGGGGCTTACAATGAGCAGTTCTTC | CASSSRLAGAYNEQFF
TRBJ1-2 | once | . | TRBV28 | TGTGCCAGCAGTTCAACCGGGCAACTTAACTATGGCTACACCTTC | CASSSTGQLNYGYTF
TRBJ1-5 | . | TRBD1 | TRBV19 | TGTGCCAGTAGACCCCCCGGGACAGGGGGCCTTAGCAATCAGCCCCAGCATTTT | CASRPPGTGGLSNQPQHF
TRBJ2-7 | . | . | TRBV3-1/TRBV3-2 | TGTGCCAGCAGCCAAGATCTCCCCTACGAGCAGTACTTC | CASSQDLPYEQYF
TRBJ1-5 | . | . | TRBV19 | TGTGCCAGTGAGAATTACGGTCAGCCCCAGCATTTT | CASENYGQPQHF
TRBJ1-5 | . | . | TRBV12-5 | TGTGCTAGTGGTTCAGGCGGCAATCAGCCCCAGCATTTT | CASGSGGNQPQHF
TRBJ2-1 | . | TRBD2 | TRBV9 | TGTGCCAGCAGCGGGGGACTAGCGGGATCTCAAACTTACAATGAGCAGTTCTTC | CASSGGLAGSQTYNEQFF
TRBJ2-7 | once | . | TRBV7-2 | TGTGCCAGCAGCCCCGCCCTAGCCTACGAGCAGTACTTC | CASSPALAYEQYF
TRBJ2-7 | . | TRBD2 | TRBV7-9 | TGTGCCAGCAGCCCGGACCCTAGCGGCTCCTACGAGCAGTACTTC | CASSPDPSGSYEQYF
TRBJ2-7 | . | TRBD2 | TRBV5-4 | TGTGCCAGCAGCTTGGAACTAGCGGGGGCCTACGAGCAGTACTTC | CASSLELAGAYEQYF
TRBJ2-3 | . | . | TRBV2 | TGTGCCAGCAGACCCGGGACTGCTGGCACAGATACGCAGTATTTT | CASRPGTAGTDTQYF
TRBJ1-2 | . | TRBD1 | TRBV6-5 | TGTGCCAGCAGTTACGGGACAGGGTCGAATGGCTACACCTTC | CASSYGTGSNGYTF
TRBJ1-5 | . | TRBD1 | TRBV30 | TGTGCCTGGGACAGGGGATTGAGCAATCAGCCCCAGCATTTT | CAWDRGLSNQPQHF
TRBJ1-2 | . | . | TRBV5-1 | TGCGCCAGCAGCTTGGTTGGGGGAGACTATGGCTACACCTTC | CASSLVGGDYGYTF
TRBJ1-2 | . | TRBD1 | TRBV29-1 | TGCAGCGTTGACGACAGGGACTATGGCTACACCTTC | CSVDDRDYGYTF
TRBJ1-3 | once | . | TRBV19 | TGTGCCAGTAGTATCACGGGAGAGGGAAACACCATATATTTT | CASSITGEGNTIYF
TRBJ1-1 | . | TRBD1 | TRBV5-1 | TGCGCCAGCAGCATGGACAGGGCGGACACTGAAGCTTTCTTT | CASSMDRADTEAFF
TRBJ1-2 | once | . | TRBV3-1/TRBV3-2 | TGTGCCAGCAGCCAAGAGGGGATTTATGGCTACACCTTC | CASSQEGIYGYTF
TRBJ1-2 | . | . | TRBV6-2/TRBV6-3 | TGTGCCAGCAGTCAAACGGTCTATGGCTACACCTTC | CASSQTVYGYTF
TRBJ1-1 | . | . | TRBV29-1 | TGCAGCGCCCGAAAGAACACTGAAGCTTTCTTT | CSARKNTEAFF
TRBJ1-1 | . | . | TRBV7-9 | TGTGCCAGCAGCCCCCAGACGTACCCGGGGAACACTGAAGCTTTCTTT | CASSPQTYPGNTEAFF
TRBJ2-3 | . | TRBD2 | TRBV6-5 | TGTGCCAGCAGCGCGGGGGGGCGCACAGATACGCAGTATTTT | CASSAGGRTDTQYF